These 32 T cell receptor beta chains were all obtained from the same sample, sequenced in a study of vaccination and CD4 T cells after COVID-19. With the Oncomine TCR Beta short-read assay, DNA from cultured CD4+ T cells was sequenced. TCRdb processed the PCR reads anew with MiXCR; each CDR3 protein has one entry. Among 6,400 or so distinct CDR3 sequences listed, 20% to 25% were seen once. Their target antigens are unknown. The treatment denotes: roughly ten-day PBMC culture with coronavirus spike peptide pools or control peptides (ViraFEST assay). This specimen was CD4+ T cells from blood, cultured in vitro, taken after SARS-CoV-2 vaccination. Source of these receptors: a human donor who had recovered from COVID-19.

Within the sample, this clonotype is medium-sized (0.01 to 0.1%). V gene TRBV6-5 combines with J gene TRBJ2-7; possible D gene TRBD1, 5 bases. With 3 bases removed from V and 6 bases from J, the gap between germline ends came to 15 bases. CDR1 and CDR2 from the germline V gene are MNHEY and SVGAGI. This CDR3 is built from 14 residues. This CDR3 is CASSYDSTIGEQYF. The DNA of the CDR3 is TGTGCCAGCAGTTATGACAGTACGATCGGCGAGCAGTACTTC.

This clonotype was observed a single time. The CDR3 is CASNPYRGYTEAFF. The CDR3 DNA follows: TGTGCCAGCAACCCATACCGGGGGTACACTGAAGCTTTCTTT. The chain links TRBV6-2 or TRBV6-3 to TRBJ1-1; D is possibly TRBD1 (5 bases). The length of the CDR3 is 14 residues. V was pared by 7 bases and J by 3 bases, with 15 bases between. Germline-derived CDR1 and CDR2 are MNHEY and SVGEGT.

This clonotype was seen once. A read error may explain this, as a much larger clone is one base away. The rearrangement joins TRBV7-9 to TRBJ1-1; D is undetermined. Germline values: CDR1 SEHNR, CDR2 FQNEAQ (reference sequence). CDR3 length equals 14 residues. V lost 5 bases to trimming and J lost 3 bases, with 13 bases between them. CDR3 coding DNA: TGTGCCAGCAGCCCCAAGGACCAGCACACTGAAGCTTTCTTT. Its protein is CASSPKDQHTEAFF.

In DNA form, the CDR3 reads TGTGCCAGCAGCTCCCCGGGACTAGCGGGAGGTCAGAGGGGGTCAGCCTACAATGAGCAGTTCTTC. Its protein product is CASSSPGLAGGQRGSAYNEQFF. The rearrangement uses TRBV7-2 and TRBJ2-1; 15 bases line up with TRBD2. The J segment lost 2 bases and the V segment lost 4 bases, leaving 18 bases of the junction unmatched. The CDR3 consists of 22 residues. Germline loops: CDR1 SGHTA, CDR2 FQGNSA.

V usage is TRBV6-1 and J usage is TRBJ1-6; D is perhaps TRBD1 (5 bases). Germline CDR1 MNHNS, CDR2 SASEGT. Trimming left V 11 bases short and J 10 bases short, with 21 bases between. This CDR3 is 14 amino acids long. The CDR3 region is CAGTQGGSGSPLHF. CDR3 DNA sequence: TGTGCCGGGACGCAGGGTGGATCGGGGTCACCCCTCCACTTT.

By sample fraction, this clonotype is medium-sized (0.01 to 0.1%). The J gene is TRBJ2-5, the V gene TRBV20-1, with TRBD1 matching 7 bases. Germline assignment: CDR1 DFQATT and CDR2 SNEGSKA (reference sequence). The V segment lost 5 bases and the J segment 5 bases; nucleotides outside the gene matches: 11. The CDR3 is made up of 14 amino acids. Here the CDR3 DNA reads TGCAGTGCTGGCTACAGGGGCCAGGGGGAGACCCAGTACTTC. It codes for CSAGYRGQGETQYF.

This clonotype appeared a few times. V is TRBV20-1 and J is TRBJ2-7; 7 bases map to TRBD2. Germline-derived CDR1 and CDR2 are DFQATT and SNEGSKA (reference sequence). The CDR3 covers 16 residues. After removal of 4 bases from V and 1 base from J, the junction contained 13 bases not matched to a gene. CDR3 in amino acids: CSAKVTWAGESYEQYF. CDR3 bases: TGCAGTGCTAAAGTAACTTGGGCGGGGGAATCCTACGAGCAGTACTTC.

Only a few counts were recorded for this clonotype. The gene calls are TRBV20-1 and TRBJ2-1, with TRBD2 matching over 9 bases. This CDR3 spans 16 amino acids. With 1 base clipped from V and 9 bases from J, the junction kept 13 bases outside the gene matches. Germline V gives CDR1 DFQATT, CDR2 SNEGSKA (reference sequence). The CDR3 region is CSARGRASGTRGEQFF. DNA for the CDR3: TGCAGTGCTAGAGGGAGGGCTAGCGGGACGAGGGGTGAGCAGTTCTTC.

In this sample, this clonotype turned up a few times. The chain is built from TRBV7-2 and TRBJ2-3; TRBD2 agrees at 10 bases. CDR3 size: 18 residues. Germline assignment: CDR1 SGHTA and CDR2 FQGNSA. V was pared by 5 bases and J by 1 base, with 12 bases of the junction left unmatched. In nucleotides, the CDR3 is TGTGCCAGCAGCCCAAGACTAGCGGGTCTACCAGGCACAGATACGCAGTATTTT. This sequence encodes CASSPRLAGLPGTDTQYF.

The sample holds a few counts of this clonotype. The chain couples TRBV28 to TRBJ1-2; D call uncertain. Germline CDR1 reads MDHEN; CDR2 reads SYDVKM. The CDR3 is 11 residues long. The V gene lost 8 bases and the J gene lost 8 bases, with 12 bases spanning the gap. DNA of the CDR3: TGTGCCAGCGGATGGGCCGGCGGCTACACCTTC. It yields the protein CASGWAGGYTF.

The chain couples TRBV20-1 to TRBJ2-6; 7 positions match TRBD1. Per the germline V gene, CDR1 is DFQATT and CDR2 is SNEGSKA (reference sequence). This CDR3 comprises 18 residues. Trimming took 1 base from V and 1 from J; bases not matched to a gene: 10. The CDR3 region is CSARVRQGSFSGANVLTF. The CDR3 bases are TGCAGTGCTAGAGTAAGACAGGGTAGTTTTTCTGGGGCCAACGTCCTGACTTTC.

This clonotype occurred once. This chain links TRBV27 with TRBJ1-1; D ambiguous. Germline V gene data show CDR1 as MNHEY and CDR2 as SMNVEV (reference sequence). This CDR3 is 16 amino acids long. The V and J ends lost 0 bases and 1 base respectively, with 12 bases between them. The CDR3 loop is CASSLSLLDTNTEAFF. CDR3 nucleotides: TGTGCCAGCAGTTTATCCCTATTAGATACGAACACTGAAGCTTTCTTT.

This clonotype was seen a handful of times. The chain couples TRBV7-2 to TRBJ1-6; tentative D call: TRBD1 (5 bases). Germline V gene sequence: CDR1 SGHTA, CDR2 FQGNSA. Trimming stripped 5 bases from V and 6 bases from J, with 14 bases between. The CDR3 contains 15 residues. For the CDR3, the DNA is TGTGCCAGCAGCCGGGGGGGAGGTTTTAATTCACCCCTCCACTTT. Amino acid sequence: CASSRGGGFNSPLHF.

The V gene is TRBV19, the J gene TRBJ2-3; the match to TRBD2 covers 8 bases. Germline lookup yields CDR1 LNHDA and CDR2 SQIVND (reference sequence). With 4 bases clipped from V and 6 bases from J, the junction kept 12 bases outside the gene matches. The CDR3 is 16 amino acids. This CDR3 reads CASSTPRGAGGDTQYF. CDR3 DNA: TGTGCCAGTAGTACGCCGCGGGGGGCCGGGGGGGATACGCAGTATTTT.

In its sample, this clonotype ranks as medium-sized. The chain recombines TRBV20-1 with TRBJ2-7; 7 bases align to TRBD2. This CDR3 is built from 14 residues. The germline gives CDR1 DFQATT, CDR2 SNEGSKA (reference sequence). V lost 5 bases to trimming and J lost 0 bases; unmatched junction nucleotides: 7. CDR3 DNA sequence: TGCAGTGCTCTAGCCCCTAGCGGCTCCTACGAGCAGTACTTC. Its protein product is CSALAPSGSYEQYF.

This clonotype was seen a few times. The chain combines TRBV4-1 with TRBJ1-5; possibly TRBD1 for D (5 bases). Germline V gene data show CDR1 as MGHRA and CDR2 as YSYEKL. Trimming stripped 0 bases from V and 5 bases from J, with 11 bases between. The CDR3 is 15 amino acids. This chain's CDR3 is CASSQEGGGDQPQHF. The CDR3 coding sequence is TGCGCCAGCAGCCAAGAGGGGGGGGGTGATCAGCCCCAGCATTTT.

The chain joins TRBV6-2 or TRBV6-3 to TRBJ1-2, with D maybe TRBD1 (5 bases). The CDR3 has 14 amino acids. V was shortened by 3 bases and J by 2 bases, with 10 bases between the two germline ends. Germline CDR1 is MNHEY and CDR2 is SVGEGT. CDR3 residues: CASSYGGSNYGYTF. The CDR3, as DNA: TGTGCCAGCAGTTATGGGGGGAGCAACTATGGCTACACCTTC.

The chain carries TRBV2 and TRBJ1-5; 7 bases are shared with TRBD1. Per germline, CDR1 SNHLY and CDR2 FYNNEI. The CDR3 totals 14 residues. J gave up 6 bases and V 10 bases, and 12 bases lay outside the gene matches. CDR3 in DNA: TGTGCCACCTCAGACAGGGTTCAGAGTCAGCCCCAGCATTTT. Amino acid sequence: CATSDRVQSQPQHF.

This chain uses TRBV5-6 with TRBJ2-7; no clear D. CDR3 size: 16 residues. CDR1 is SGHDT, CDR2 YYEEEE, per germline. V lost 0 bases to trimming and J lost 2 bases, with 15 bases between them. This chain's CDR3 is CASSLGDGSWPYEQYF. Here the CDR3 DNA reads TGTGCCAGCAGCTTGGGTGACGGGTCGTGGCCCTACGAGCAGTACTTC.

This clonotype was observed once. The V gene is TRBV5-1, the J gene TRBJ2-7, with D unresolved. In germline, CDR1 is SGHRS, CDR2 YFSETQ. V lost 0 bases to trimming and J lost 5 bases, with 6 bases between them. The CDR3 has 12 residues. CDR3 coding DNA: TGCGCCAGCAGCTTGGGGCCTAACGAGCAGTACTTC. Translating it yields CASSLGPNEQYF.

The V and J genes are TRBV19 and TRBJ2-6; D is perhaps TRBD1 or TRBD2 (5 bases each). The V gene lost 4 bases and the J gene lost 3 bases, with 16 bases spanning the gap. This CDR3 is 17 amino acids long. From germline, CDR1 is LNHDA and CDR2 SQIVND (reference sequence). The CDR3 DNA reads as TGTGCCAGTAGTAAATCCTCGGGGCTTAGTGGGGCCAACGTCCTGACTTTC. Protein sequence: CASSKSSGLSGANVLTF.

By share of the sample, this clonotype is medium-sized. The gene calls are TRBV7-2 and TRBJ1-5; 7 nucleotides agree with TRBD1. Germline CDR1 is SGHTA and CDR2 is FQGNSA. The CDR3 is made up of 17 amino acids. After removal of 2 bases from V and 0 bases from J, the junction contained 7 bases not matched to a gene. CDR3 sequence (DNA): TGTGCCAGCAGCTTACCAGGGGGACCTTATAGCAATCAGCCCCAGCATTTT. Protein sequence: CASSLPGGPYSNQPQHF.

In this sample, this clonotype is large (0.1 to 1%). The chain is built from TRBV6-1 and TRBJ1-2; no definite D call. CDR3 size: 12 residues. Germline CDR1 is MNHNS and CDR2 is SASEGT. V lost 5 bases, J lost 8 bases, and 12 bases lay in between. The chain's CDR3 is CASSPPESGYTF. The CDR3 DNA reads as TGTGCCAGCAGTCCCCCAGAGAGCGGCTACACCTTC.

This clonotype counts as medium-sized (0.01 to 0.1%). This chain uses TRBV7-8 with TRBJ1-5; perhaps TRBD1 as D (6 bases). Germline V gene lookup returns CDR1 SGHVS and CDR2 FQNEAQ. The ends were cut back, 4 bases at V and 2 bases at J, with 15 bases in the middle. The CDR3 is 16 residues long. The DNA of the CDR3 is TGTGCCAGCAGCTCCCCAGGTGGACAGCGCAATCAGCCCCAGCATTTT. This encodes CASSSPGGQRNQPQHF.

Within the sample, this clonotype is medium-sized (0.01 to 0.1%). The genes are TRBV7-2 and TRBJ2-7, with 8 bases matching TRBD2. V was pared by 1 base and J by 4 bases, with 6 bases of the junction left unmatched. The CDR3 spans 15 residues. Germline assignment: CDR1 SGHTA and CDR2 FQGNSA. In nucleotides, the CDR3 is TGTGCCAGCAGCTTAGTCCGGGAGGGCCAGTACGAGCAGTACTTC. This translates into CASSLVREGQYEQYF.

This clonotype appeared a few times. The chain joins TRBV6-5 to TRBJ2-3; 7 bases line up with TRBD1. V lost 2 bases, J lost 6 bases, and 8 bases stayed unmatched. The V gene's germline CDR1 is MNHEY and CDR2 SVGAGI. The CDR3 has 15 residues. The CDR3 DNA follows: TGTGCCAGCAGTTACGATACAGGGGTCGTTGATACGCAGTATTTT. Residues: CASSYDTGVVDTQYF.

Regarding this clonotype: At one of its ends the junction is not consistent with the germline gene, which may arise from a read error. The chain combines TRBV20-1 with TRBJ2-3, with 7 nucleotides matching TRBD2. The CDR3 is 17 amino acids. Germline V gene data show CDR1 as DFQATT and CDR2 as SNEGSKA (reference sequence). The CDR3 region is CSARGAGEGLHADTQYF. The DNA for the CDR3 is TGCAGTGCCAGAGGGGCGGGAGAAGGGCTCCACGCAGATACGCAGTATTTT.

J is TRBJ2-1 and V is TRBV6-4, with TRBD1 identical over 8 bases. CDR3 length: 16 residues. J was trimmed by 3 bases and V by 2 bases; bases with no gene match: 6. In germline, CDR1 is MRHNA, CDR2 SNTAGT. The CDR3 sequence: CASSDPGGLVYNEQFF. In DNA form, the CDR3 reads TGTGCCAGCAGTGACCCAGGGGGCCTAGTCTACAATGAGCAGTTCTTC.

This clonotype appeared once. The J gene is TRBJ2-3, the V gene TRBV25-1; TRBD1 matches at 9 bases. The junction had 6 bases not matched to a gene; V was cut back by 11 bases and J by 0 bases. CDR1 and CDR2 (germline): MGHDK, SYGVNS. The CDR3 contains 14 residues. The CDR3 bases are TGTGCCGGCGGAGACAGGGGGAGCACAGATACGCAGTATTTT. Its protein product is CAGGDRGSTDTQYF.

The genes are TRBV2 and TRBJ2-3; 7 nucleotides match TRBD2. The junction had 12 bases not matched to a gene; V was cut back by 4 bases and J by 14 bases. There are 13 residues in the CDR3. CDR1 SNHLY and CDR2 FYNNEI come from the germline V gene. The CDR3 is CASSGRREGRPYF. In DNA, the CDR3 is TGTGCCAGCAGTGGGCGGAGGGAGGGCCGGCCGTATTTT.

This clonotype showed up just a few times. The chain has TRBV6-2 or TRBV6-3 and TRBJ1-1, with a weak D call TRBD1 (5 bases). Per germline, CDR1 MNHEY and CDR2 SVGEGT. This CDR3 is 12 amino acids long. V was shortened by 10 bases and J by 5 bases, with 14 bases between the two germline ends. The CDR3, as DNA: TGTGCCACCCACGGGGGTAGGACTGAAGCTTTCTTT. As protein: CATHGGRTEAFF.

As for this clonotype: This could be a read error, since a much larger clone is one nucleotide away. The gene calls are TRBV28 and TRBJ1-5; TRBD1 might be the D (5 bases). With 6 bases removed from V and 2 bases from J, the gap between germline ends came to 8 bases. The germline V gene has CDR1 MDHEN and CDR2 SYDVKM. CDR3 size: 13 residues. CDR3 nucleotide sequence: TGTGCCAGCAGAGAACAGGGCAATCAGCCCCAGCATTTT. It specifies CASREQGNQPQHF.